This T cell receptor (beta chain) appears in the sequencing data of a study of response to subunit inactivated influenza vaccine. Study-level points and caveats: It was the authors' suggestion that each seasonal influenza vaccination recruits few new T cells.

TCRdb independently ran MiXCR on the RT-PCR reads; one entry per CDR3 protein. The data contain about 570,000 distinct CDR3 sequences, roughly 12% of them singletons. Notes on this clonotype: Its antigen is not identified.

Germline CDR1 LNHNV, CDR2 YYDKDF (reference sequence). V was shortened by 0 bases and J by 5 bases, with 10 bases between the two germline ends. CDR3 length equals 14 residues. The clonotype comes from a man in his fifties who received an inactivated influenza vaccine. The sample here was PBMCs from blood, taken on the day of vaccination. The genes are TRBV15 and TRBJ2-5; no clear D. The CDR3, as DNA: TGTGCCACCAGCAGAGAAGTTGCCGGGGAGACCCAGTACTTC. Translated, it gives CATSREVAGETQYF.